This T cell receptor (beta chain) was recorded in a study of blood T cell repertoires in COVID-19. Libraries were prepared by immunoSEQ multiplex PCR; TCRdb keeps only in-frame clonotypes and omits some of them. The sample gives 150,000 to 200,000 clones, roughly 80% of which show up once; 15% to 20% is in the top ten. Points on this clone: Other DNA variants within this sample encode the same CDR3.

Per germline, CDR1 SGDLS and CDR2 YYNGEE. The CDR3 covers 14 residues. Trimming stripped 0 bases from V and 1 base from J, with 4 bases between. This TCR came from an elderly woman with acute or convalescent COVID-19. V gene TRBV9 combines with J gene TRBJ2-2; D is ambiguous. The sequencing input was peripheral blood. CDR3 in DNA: TGTGCCAGCAGCGTAGACGGGAACACCGGGGAGCTGTTTTTT. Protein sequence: CASSVDGNTGELFF.